Listed below are T cell receptor beta chains from one sample, sequenced in a study of vaccination and CD4 T cells after COVID-19. Antigens for these TCRs are unknown. Via MiXCR, TCRdb re-called the PCR reads, giving one row per CDR3 protein. The table lists 9,500 to 15,000 distinct CDR3 sequences, around 75% of them singletons. The sample taken for sequencing was CD4+ T cells from blood, cultured in vitro. Receptors were obtained from a human donor who had recovered from COVID-19. CDR3s include the opening cysteine and the closing phenylalanine or tryptophan. D genes are given only for firm matches. Rows may omit the clone size; those that give it use once, few, many or a size class.

clone_size: .; d_call: .; v_call: TRBV7-2; j_call: TRBJ1-1; cdr3_aa: CASRVYGANTEAFF; cdr3_nt: TGTGCCAGCAGAGTTTACGGGGCGAACACTGAAGCTTTCTTT
clone_size: .; d_call: TRBD2; v_call: TRBV2; j_call: TRBJ2-2; cdr3_aa: CASSDWLAGAGELFF; cdr3_nt: TGTGCCAGCAGTGATTGGCTAGCGGGAGCCGGGGAGCTGTTTTTT
clone_size: .; d_call: .; v_call: TRBV6-5; j_call: TRBJ1-1; cdr3_aa: CASSYEGGTEAFF; cdr3_nt: TGTGCCAGCAGTTACGAGGGTGGAACTGAAGCTTTCTTT
clone_size: .; d_call: TRBD2; v_call: TRBV20-1; j_call: TRBJ2-3; cdr3_aa: CSAPTSGRSGTQYF; cdr3_nt: TGCAGTGCCCCGACTAGCGGGAGGTCTGGTACGCAGTATTTT
clone_size: few; d_call: .; v_call: TRBV7-2; j_call: TRBJ2-7; cdr3_aa: CASSLPPPSTYEQYF; cdr3_nt: TGTGCCAGCAGCTTACCTCCACCCTCTACCTACGAGCAGTACTTC
clone_size: .; d_call: .; v_call: TRBV19; j_call: TRBJ1-6; cdr3_aa: CASSTRDLGNSPLHF; cdr3_nt: TGTGCCAGTAGTACCCGGGACCTTGGTAATTCACCCCTCCACTTT
clone_size: few; d_call: TRBD1; v_call: TRBV27; j_call: TRBJ2-2; cdr3_aa: CASSLGGDRAPGELFF; cdr3_nt: TGTGCCAGCAGTTTAGGCGGGGACAGGGCTCCCGGGGAGCTGTTTTTT
clone_size: .; d_call: TRBD1; v_call: TRBV12-3/TRBV12-4; j_call: TRBJ1-2; cdr3_aa: CASSGRDRITRNYGYTF; cdr3_nt: TGTGCCAGCAGCGGTCGGGACAGGATTACCAGGAACTATGGCTACACCTTC
clone_size: few; d_call: .; v_call: TRBV5-1; j_call: TRBJ1-1; cdr3_aa: CASSGDTGFAEAFF; cdr3_nt: TGCGCCAGCAGCGGGGACACCGGATTTGCTGAAGCTTTCTTT
clone_size: few; d_call: .; v_call: TRBV20-1; j_call: TRBJ1-5; cdr3_aa: CSARKSGDFQPQHF; cdr3_nt: TGCAGTGCTAGAAAATCAGGGGATTTTCAGCCCCAGCATTTT
clone_size: .; d_call: .; v_call: TRBV29-1; j_call: TRBJ2-1; cdr3_aa: CSVHPVVGANEQFF; cdr3_nt: TGCAGCGTCCACCCTGTTGTTGGGGCTAATGAGCAGTTCTTC
clone_size: .; d_call: .; v_call: TRBV6-1; j_call: TRBJ1-6; cdr3_aa: CASSDSSYNSPLHF; cdr3_nt: TGTGCCAGCAGTGACAGCTCCTATAATTCACCCCTCCACTTT
clone_size: .; d_call: TRBD1; v_call: TRBV27; j_call: TRBJ2-7; cdr3_aa: CASSLDRGLGEQYF; cdr3_nt: TGTGCCAGCAGTCTTGACAGGGGGCTAGGCGAGCAGTACTTC
clone_size: .; d_call: TRBD1; v_call: TRBV7-9; j_call: TRBJ2-7; cdr3_aa: CASSPTGGKQYF; cdr3_nt: TGTGCCAGCAGCCCGACAGGGGGCAAGCAGTACTTC
clone_size: .; d_call: .; v_call: TRBV11-2; j_call: TRBJ2-6; cdr3_aa: CASSPLGSGANVLTF; cdr3_nt: TGTGCCAGCAGCCCCCTTGGCTCTGGGGCCAACGTCCTGACTTTC
clone_size: .; d_call: TRBD2; v_call: TRBV27; j_call: TRBJ2-1; cdr3_aa: CASSPARSLAGAYNEQFF; cdr3_nt: TGTGCCAGCAGTCCCGCCCGATCGCTAGCGGGAGCTTACAATGAGCAGTTCTTC
clone_size: few; d_call: .; v_call: TRBV7-2; j_call: TRBJ2-3; cdr3_aa: CASSLLMVSDTQYF; cdr3_nt: TGTGCCAGCAGCTTATTAATGGTCTCAGATACGCAGTATTTT
clone_size: .; d_call: TRBD2; v_call: TRBV28; j_call: TRBJ2-5; cdr3_aa: CASMPAGETQYF; cdr3_nt: TGTGCCAGCATGCCAGCGGGGGAGACCCAGTACTTC
clone_size: .; d_call: TRBD1; v_call: TRBV30; j_call: TRBJ1-1; cdr3_aa: CAWSLAGTVMNTEAFF; cdr3_nt: TGTGCCTGGAGCCTAGCAGGGACAGTCATGAACACTGAAGCTTTCTTT
clone_size: .; d_call: .; v_call: TRBV7-2; j_call: TRBJ1-4; cdr3_aa: CASSKGRLDEKLFF; cdr3_nt: TGTGCCAGCAGCAAGGGACGGCTAGACGAAAAACTGTTTTTT
clone_size: large; d_call: .; v_call: TRBV19; j_call: TRBJ2-7; cdr3_aa: CASRPSWGAISYEQYF; cdr3_nt: TGTGCCAGCCGACCCTCGTGGGGGGCTATTAGCTACGAGCAGTACTTC
clone_size: .; d_call: .; v_call: TRBV9; j_call: TRBJ1-2; cdr3_aa: CASSVGGYGYTF; cdr3_nt: TGTGCCAGCAGCGTAGGGGGCTATGGCTACACCTTC
clone_size: once; d_call: TRBD1; v_call: TRBV11-2; j_call: TRBJ1-2; cdr3_aa: CASSRDRGTAYGYTF; cdr3_nt: TGTGCCAGCAGCCGGGACAGGGGGACGGCCTATGGCTACACCTTC
clone_size: .; d_call: .; v_call: TRBV15; j_call: TRBJ1-5; cdr3_aa: CATSRDKGKGNNQPQHF; cdr3_nt: TGTGCCACCAGCAGAGATAAGGGTAAGGGGAACAATCAGCCCCAGCATTTT
clone_size: .; d_call: .; v_call: TRBV6-1; j_call: TRBJ1-2; cdr3_aa: CATRDGNYGYTF; cdr3_nt: TGTGCCACCCGGGACGGAAACTATGGCTACACCTTC
clone_size: .; d_call: .; v_call: TRBV12-3/TRBV12-4; j_call: TRBJ1-6; cdr3_aa: CASSSTGRGYNSPLHF; cdr3_nt: TGTGCCAGCAGCTCGACAGGAAGGGGATATAATTCACCCCTCCACTTT
clone_size: .; d_call: TRBD1; v_call: TRBV2; j_call: TRBJ2-4; cdr3_aa: CASRGTGKNIQYF; cdr3_nt: TGTGCCAGCAGAGGGACAGGGAAAAACATTCAGTACTTC
clone_size: few; d_call: .; v_call: TRBV27; j_call: TRBJ1-6; cdr3_aa: CASSFVSPLHF; cdr3_nt: TGTGCCAGCAGTTTTGTTTCACCCCTCCACTTT
clone_size: .; d_call: .; v_call: TRBV20-1; j_call: TRBJ2-3; cdr3_aa: CSAREGLTTKTLTDTQYF; cdr3_nt: TGCAGTGCTAGAGAGGGATTGACTACCAAAACGCTCACAGATACGCAGTATTTT